These 11 T cell receptor beta chains were sequenced from one sample in a study of T cells after yellow fever vaccination. TCRdb passed the 5' RACE reads through MiXCR, listing each CDR3 protein once. Counted here are 500,000 to 650,000 distinct CDR3 sequences, about a sixth occurring once; the ten biggest clones make up about 18%. Sequences were derived from PBMCs, sampled about 5 days after the first yellow fever vaccination. All receptors come from a man aged 18 to 35 who received the YFV17D yellow fever vaccine.

This clonotype has only a few counts. The chain carries TRBV12-3 or TRBV12-4 and TRBJ1-5; the D gene is possibly TRBD1 (5 bases). This CDR3 spans 17 amino acids. Deletions cut 3 bases from V and 2 bases from J, with 17 bases between. CDR3 protein: CASSLSVGLKGNQPQHF. In DNA form, the CDR3 reads TGTGCCAGCAGTTTGTCTGTGGGGCTAAAGGGCAATCAGCCCCAGCATTTT.

The chain links TRBV20-1 to TRBJ2-1, with 9 nucleotides matching TRBD2. The CDR3 extends over 14 amino acids. Trimming removed 4 bases from V and 2 bases from J; junction bases left unmatched: 3. Germline V lookup: CDR1 DFQATT, CDR2 SNEGSKA (reference sequence). The CDR3 nucleotides read TGCAGTGCTACCTCTAGCGGGACCTACAATGAGCAGTTCTTC. Protein product: CSATSSGTYNEQFF.

In this sample, this clonotype turned up a few times. The chain couples TRBV7-9 to TRBJ1-1; tentative D call: TRBD1 (5 bases). CDR3 length: 15 amino acids. Trimming took off 5 bases at V and 1 base at J, with 14 bases between the two ends. Germline V CDR1 and CDR2: SEHNR, FQNEAQ (reference sequence). CDR3 bases: TGTGCCAGCAGCGGGCGGACATCGGGGAACACTGAAGCTTTCTTT. Translation gives CASSGRTSGNTEAFF. The full variable domain, with the rest looked up from reference TRBV7-9 and TRBJ1-1, is DTGVSQNPRHKITKRGQNVTFRCDPISEHNRLYWYRQTLGQGPEFLTYFQNEAQLEKSRLLSDRFSAERPKGSFSTLEIQRTEQGDSAMYLCASSGRTSGNTEAFFGQGTRLTVV.

On this clonotype: The junction departs from germline at one end; a sequencing error may be responsible. The V call is TRBV11-2, the J call TRBJ2-3, with a possible D match to TRBD2 (6 bases). CDR3 size: 15 residues. Germline V gene sequence: CDR1 SGHAT, CDR2 FQNNGV. DNA for the CDR3: TGTGTCAGCAGCCCTACTAGCTCCCGAATGGATACGCAGTATTTT. This translates into CVSSPTSSRMDTQYF.

This clonotype was recorded a few times. One end of the junction varies from germline; a read error may be responsible. The genes are TRBV5-5 and TRBJ2-3; 11 bases align to TRBD1. The CDR3 is 16 amino acids. Germline V gene lookup returns CDR1 SGHKS and CDR2 YYEKEE (reference sequence). CDR3 protein: CASTLSGQGVPDTQYF. As DNA, the CDR3 is TGTGCCAGCACCTTGTCGGGACAGGGGGTTCCAGATACGCAGTATTTT.

The chain joins TRBV12-3 or TRBV12-4 to TRBJ2-1; 8 bases are a match to TRBD2. V dropped 6 bases and J dropped 4; count of bases not matched to a gene: 8. The CDR3 is made up of 15 amino acids. The chain's CDR3 is CASRFSGGGYNEQFF. CDR3 bases: TGTGCCAGCAGGTTCAGCGGGGGAGGGTACAATGAGCAGTTCTTC.

The rearrangement links TRBV7-9 to TRBJ1-5, with D hard to call. The CDR3 extends over 12 amino acids. Trimming shortened V by 5 bases and J by 9 bases, and 11 bases separated the two germline ends. Germline V gene sequence: CDR1 SEHNR, CDR2 FQNEAQ (reference sequence). The CDR3 DNA reads as TGTGCCAGCAGCCAAGGACCGGGGCCCCAGCATTTT. Its protein is CASSQGPGPQHF.

This clonotype was seen only once. The rearrangement uses TRBV7-9 and TRBJ1-1; no firm D call. The length of the CDR3 is 15 residues. The germline V gene encodes CDR1 SEHNR and CDR2 FQNEAQ (reference sequence). Deletions cut 3 bases from V and 5 bases from J, with 16 bases between. The CDR3 DNA reads as TGTGCCAGCAGCTTGGGCAGGTCTGCTCCGACTGAAGCTTTCTTT. Amino acid sequence: CASSLGRSAPTEAFF.

This clonotype has more than one count but fewer than ten. This chain uses TRBV5-1 with TRBJ1-2, with D uncertain. Trimming pared 0 bases from V and 2 bases from J, leaving 11 bases between. The CDR3 runs to 15 residues. In germline, CDR1 is SGHRS, CDR2 YFSETQ. CDR3 nucleotides: TGCGCCAGCAGCTTGGCCCAAGGCAGCAACTATGGCTACACCTTC. Protein: CASSLAQGSNYGYTF.

J is TRBJ1-5 and V is TRBV4-2; perhaps TRBD1 as D (6 bases). Germline V gene data show CDR1 as LGHNA and CDR2 as YNFKEQ. The CDR3 is 16 residues long. V lost 4 bases, J lost 12 bases, and 25 bases lay in between. CDR3 coding DNA: TGTGCCAGCAGCCCAACAGGGCCGGGGAGCAATCAGTGCCAGCATTTT. It specifies CASSPTGPGSNQCQHF.

This clonotype was picked up a small number of times. The rearrangement uses TRBV3-1 and TRBJ2-2; perhaps TRBD2 as D (5 bases). CDR3 length equals 15 residues. The germline V gene has CDR1 LGHDT and CDR2 YNNKEL (reference sequence). Trimming took off 1 base at V and 7 bases at J, with 13 bases between the two ends. DNA for the CDR3: TGTGCCAGCAGCCAAGTCAGCGGAACCTACGGGGAGCTGTTTTTT. This sequence encodes CASSQVSGTYGELFF.